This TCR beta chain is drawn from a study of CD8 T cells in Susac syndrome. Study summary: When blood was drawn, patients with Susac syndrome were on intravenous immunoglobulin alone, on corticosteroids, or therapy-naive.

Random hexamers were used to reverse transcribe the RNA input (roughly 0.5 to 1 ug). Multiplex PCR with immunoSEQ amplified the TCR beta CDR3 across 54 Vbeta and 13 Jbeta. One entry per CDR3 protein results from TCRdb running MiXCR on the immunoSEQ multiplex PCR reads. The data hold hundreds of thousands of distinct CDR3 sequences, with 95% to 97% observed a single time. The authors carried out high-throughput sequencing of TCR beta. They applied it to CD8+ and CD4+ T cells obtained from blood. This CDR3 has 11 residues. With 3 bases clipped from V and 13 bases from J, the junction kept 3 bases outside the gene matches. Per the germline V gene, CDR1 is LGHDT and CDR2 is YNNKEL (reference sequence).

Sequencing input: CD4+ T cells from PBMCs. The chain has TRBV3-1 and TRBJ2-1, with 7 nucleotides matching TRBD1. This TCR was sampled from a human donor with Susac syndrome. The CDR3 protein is CASSQGTVQFF. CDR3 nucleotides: TGTGCCAGCAGCCAGGGGACAGTTCAGTTCTTC.